This TCR beta chain comes out of a study of OX40 agonist ivuxolimab in advanced cancers. Germline assignment: CDR1 SGHRS and CDR2 YFSETQ. V was cut by 7 bases and J by 0 bases, with 15 bases left in between. The CDR3 sequence is 15 residues long. Profiling relied on immunoSEQ multiplex PCR, and the TCRdb table lists in-frame clones only, not all of them. The sample holds about 70,000 clones; 85% are singletons and the top ten take approximately 0.5%. The sequence came from an adult with an advanced solid tumor such as melanoma, head and neck, liver or kidney cancer. Sequenced material: CD4+ or CD8+ T cells sorted from blood, taken in a trial of the OX40 agonist ivuxolimab. The rearrangement joins TRBV5-1 to TRBJ2-3; no definite D call. The CDR3, as DNA: TGCGCCAGCCAAAGTCGGGCAGTTAGCACAGATACGCAGTATTTT. Its translation: CASQSRAVSTDTQYF.